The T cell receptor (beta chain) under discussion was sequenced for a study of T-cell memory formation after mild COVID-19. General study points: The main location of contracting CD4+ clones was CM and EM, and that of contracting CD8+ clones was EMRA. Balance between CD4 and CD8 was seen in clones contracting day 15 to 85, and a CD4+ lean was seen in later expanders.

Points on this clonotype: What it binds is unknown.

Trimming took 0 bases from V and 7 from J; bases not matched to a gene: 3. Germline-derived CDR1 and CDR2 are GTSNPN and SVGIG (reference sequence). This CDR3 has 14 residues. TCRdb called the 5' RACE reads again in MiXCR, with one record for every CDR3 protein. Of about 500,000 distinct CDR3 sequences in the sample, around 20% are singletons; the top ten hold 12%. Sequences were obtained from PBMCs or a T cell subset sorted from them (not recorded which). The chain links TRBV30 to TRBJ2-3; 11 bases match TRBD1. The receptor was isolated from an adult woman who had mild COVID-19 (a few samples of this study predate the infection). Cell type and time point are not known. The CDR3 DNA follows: TGTGCCTGGAGTGTGGGACAGGGGGTGAATACGCAGTATTTT. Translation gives CAWSVGQGVNTQYF.